This entry features one TCR beta chain sequence. The target antigen is unknown. TCRdb re-called the 5' RACE reads through MiXCR, storing one row per CDR3 protein. The sample records about 150,000 distinct CDR3 sequences, approximately 25% being singletons. This entry comes from a study of T-cell memory formation after mild COVID-19. There are 16 residues in the CDR3. Germline CDR1 and CDR2: MNHEY and SMNVEV (reference sequence). The V and J ends lost 5 bases and 9 bases, in that order; junction bases with no gene match: 15. Study observations and caveats: Pre-infection memory showed some responding clones, and this suggested that cross-reactive memory joined.

This chain joins TRBV27 and TRBJ1-5; 8 bases align to TRBD1. Sequencing was performed on PBMCs or a T cell subset sorted from them (not recorded which). The TCR originated in an adult woman who had mild COVID-19 (a few samples of this study predate the infection). Cell type and time point are not known. CDR3: CASSPGGGILLVPQHF. CDR3 DNA: TGTGCCAGCAGTCCAGGGGGCGGAATCCTACTTGTGCCCCAGCATTTT.